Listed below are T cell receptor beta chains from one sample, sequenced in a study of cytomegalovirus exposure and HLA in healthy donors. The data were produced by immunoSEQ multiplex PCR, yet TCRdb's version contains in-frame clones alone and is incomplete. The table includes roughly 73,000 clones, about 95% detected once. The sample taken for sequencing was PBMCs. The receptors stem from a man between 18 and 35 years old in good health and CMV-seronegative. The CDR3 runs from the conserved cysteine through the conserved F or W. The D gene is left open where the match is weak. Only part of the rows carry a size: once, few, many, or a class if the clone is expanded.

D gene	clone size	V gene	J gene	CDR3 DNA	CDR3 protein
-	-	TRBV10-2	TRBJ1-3	TGCGCCAGCAGTGAGGGGGCCGTCTCTGGAAACACCATATATTTT	CASSEGAVSGNTIYF
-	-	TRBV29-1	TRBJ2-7	TGCAGCGTTCTCGGACAAGGGCCCTACGAGCAGTACTTC	CSVLGQGPYEQYF
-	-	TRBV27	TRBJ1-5	TGTGCCAGCAGTTTGTCGGGGAAACACCAGCCCCAGCATTTT	CASSLSGKHQPQHF
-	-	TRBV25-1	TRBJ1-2	TGTGCCAGCAGTGAAGGACACTCAGCCGGCTACACCTTC	CASSEGHSAGYTF
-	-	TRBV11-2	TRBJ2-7	TGTGCCAGCAGCTTAGGATCGGGTATCTCCTACGAGCAGTACTTC	CASSLGSGISYEQYF
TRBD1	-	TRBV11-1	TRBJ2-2	TGTGCCAGCAGCATAAGGGACAGGGAGGCCGGGGAGCTGTTTTTT	CASSIRDREAGELFF
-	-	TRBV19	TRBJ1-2	TGTGCCAGTTCTTTTAAGAACTCTGGCTACACCTTC	CASSFKNSGYTF
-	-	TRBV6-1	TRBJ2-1	TGTGCCAGCAGTGATGTAGGACAGACAACTGAGCAGTTCTTC	CASSDVGQTTEQFF
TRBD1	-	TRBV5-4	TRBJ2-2	TGTGCCAGCAGCTCACTTCAGGGGGCGTATACCGGGGAGCTGTTTTTT	CASSSLQGAYTGELFF
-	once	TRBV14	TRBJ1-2	TGTGCCAGCAGCCCTGACTCCTTC	CASSPDSF
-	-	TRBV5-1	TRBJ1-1	TGCGCCAGCTGGGGGGGGAACACTGAAGCTTTCTTT	CASWGGNTEAFF
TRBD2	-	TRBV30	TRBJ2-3	TGTGCCTGGGCCGGACTAGCGGGGCCCACAGATACGCAGTATTTT	CAWAGLAGPTDTQYF
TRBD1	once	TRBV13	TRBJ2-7	TGTGCCAGCAGCGCTCGACAGGGGTCATCGGTTAGCTACGAGCAGTACTTC	CASSARQGSSVSYEQYF
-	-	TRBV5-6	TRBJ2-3	TGTGCCAGCAGCCCGCGACAGGCCAACACAGATACGCAGTATTTT	CASSPRQANTDTQYF
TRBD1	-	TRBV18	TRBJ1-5	TGTGCCAGCTCACCCAGGACAGGACGGTTTGATCAGCCCCAGCATTTT	CASSPRTGRFDQPQHF
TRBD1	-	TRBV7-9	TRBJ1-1	TGTGCCAGCAGTGACAGGGCCGGATTGAACACTGAAGCTTTCTTT	CASSDRAGLNTEAFF
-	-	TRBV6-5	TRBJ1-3	TGTGCCAGCAGCCCTTTCCTTGGAAACACCATATATTTT	CASSPFLGNTIYF
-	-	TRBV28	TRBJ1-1	TGTGCCAGCAGTTTGCCGCCGACAGGGAACACTGAAGCTTTCTTT	CASSLPPTGNTEAFF
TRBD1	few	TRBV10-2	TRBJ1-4	TGCGCCAGCAGTGGAGGGGGCAGGGACGAAAAACTGTTTTTT	CASSGGGRDEKLFF
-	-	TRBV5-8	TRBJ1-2	TGTGCCAGCAGCTTGGAGCCCTATGGCTACACCTTC	CASSLEPYGYTF